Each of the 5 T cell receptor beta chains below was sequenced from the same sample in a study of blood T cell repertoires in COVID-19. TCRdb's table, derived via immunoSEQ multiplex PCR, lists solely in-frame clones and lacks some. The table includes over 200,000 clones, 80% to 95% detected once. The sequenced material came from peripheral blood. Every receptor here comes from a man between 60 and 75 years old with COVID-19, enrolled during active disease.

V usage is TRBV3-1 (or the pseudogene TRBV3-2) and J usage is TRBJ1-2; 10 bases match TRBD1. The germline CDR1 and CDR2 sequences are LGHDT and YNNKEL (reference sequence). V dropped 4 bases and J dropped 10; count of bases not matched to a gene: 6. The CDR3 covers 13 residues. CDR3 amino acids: CASSPNGQGVYTF. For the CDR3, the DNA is TGTGCCAGCAGCCCCAACGGACAGGGGGTCTACACCTTC.

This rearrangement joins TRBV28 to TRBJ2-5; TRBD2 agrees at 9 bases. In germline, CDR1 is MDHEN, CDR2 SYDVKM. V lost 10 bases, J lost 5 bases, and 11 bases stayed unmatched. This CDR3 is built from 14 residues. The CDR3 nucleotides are TGTGCCACCCAGCTAGCGGGGTTGGAGGAGACCCAGTACTTC. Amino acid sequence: CATQLAGLEETQYF.

CDR3: CASSLDSSGRYEQFF. CDR3 DNA: TGTGCCAGCAGCTTAGATTCTAGCGGGAGATATGAGCAGTTCTTC. This chain connects TRBV11-3 to TRBJ2-1; TRBD2 agrees at 10 bases. The J segment lost 8 bases and the V segment lost 0 bases, leaving 4 bases of the junction unmatched. CDR1 is SGHNT, CDR2 YENEEA, per germline. This CDR3 is built from 15 residues.

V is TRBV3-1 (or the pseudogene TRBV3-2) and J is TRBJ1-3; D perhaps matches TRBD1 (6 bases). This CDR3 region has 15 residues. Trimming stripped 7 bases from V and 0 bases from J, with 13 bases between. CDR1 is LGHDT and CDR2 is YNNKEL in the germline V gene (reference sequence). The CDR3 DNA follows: TGTGCCAGCACCTCACAGGGTTCCTCTGGAAACACCATATATTTT. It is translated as CASTSQGSSGNTIYF.

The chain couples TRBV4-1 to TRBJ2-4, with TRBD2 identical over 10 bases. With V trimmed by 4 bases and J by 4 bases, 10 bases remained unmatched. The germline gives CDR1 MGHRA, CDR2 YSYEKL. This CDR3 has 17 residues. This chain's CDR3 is CASSPGLARTSKNIQYF. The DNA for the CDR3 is TGCGCCAGCAGCCCGGGACTAGCGCGAACTTCAAAAAACATTCAGTACTTC.